Below, 3 T cell receptor beta chains from the same sample are listed, as sequenced in a study of blood T cell repertoires in COVID-19. Using immunoSEQ multiplex PCR, the repertoire was profiled, and TCRdb retains in-frame clones only, with some absent. The sample shows some 180,000 clones, more than 75% of them seen only once. The material sequenced was peripheral blood. Every receptor here comes from an older woman with COVID-19, enrolled during active disease.

In this sample, this clone turned up a few times. The CDR3 is CASSGGQTLYGYTF. The CDR3 region has the DNA TGTGCCAGCAGCGGGGGACAGACTCTATATGGCTACACCTTC. The chain employs TRBV5-4 and TRBJ1-2; 7 bases match TRBD1. V lost 4 bases and J lost 5; bases outside the gene matches: 8. CDR3 length equals 14 residues. The germline V gene encodes CDR1 SGHNT and CDR2 YYREEE (reference sequence).

The CDR3 spells CSASRGDTQYF. DNA for the CDR3: TGCAGTGCTTCGAGAGGGGATACGCAGTATTTT. The rearrangement joins TRBV20-1 to TRBJ2-3; maybe TRBD2 (5 bases). The V end was cut by 5 bases, the J end by 6 bases, with 9 bases between. The CDR3 sequence is 11 residues long. Germline values: CDR1 DFQATT, CDR2 SNEGSKA (reference sequence).

This clone was picked up one time. The chain joins TRBV18 to TRBJ1-5; 7 bases align to TRBD1. After removal of 3 bases from V and 4 bases from J, the junction contained 3 bases not matched to a gene. The V gene's germline CDR1 is KGHSH and CDR2 LQKENI. This CDR3 is built from 14 residues. CDR3 in DNA: TGTGCCAGCTCACCGAACAGGGGTAATCAGCCCCAGCATTTT. The encoded protein is CASSPNRGNQPQHF.